The 26 T cell receptor beta chains below all came from one sample that was sequenced in a study of blood T cell repertoires in COVID-19 (dated by TCRdb to about 2020). Libraries came from the immunoSEQ multiplex PCR assay. What TCRdb holds here is the immuneACCESS table cut down to in-frame rearrangements. Part of the clones is not present; checked against another copy, under half of the missing clones reflect an unresolved V gene, and the others are unexplained. The sample table holds hundreds of thousands of clones, of which 65% to 90% were seen once. The ten largest clonotypes hold 3.5% to 5.5% of the sample. Sequenced material: PBMCs or T cells enriched from blood (not recorded which). Receptors were obtained from a woman aged 25 to 39 who had been exposed to COVID-19.

The CDR3 is CATSRDEATRVQDTQYF. In DNA form, the CDR3 reads TGTGCCACCAGCAGAGATGAGGCTACTCGGGTTCAAGATACGCAGTATTTT. The chain couples TRBV15 to TRBJ2-3; no reliable D call. V shed 0 bases and J shed 5 bases, with 18 bases lying between them. From germline, CDR1 is LNHNV and CDR2 YYDKDF (reference sequence). The CDR3 is 17 amino acids.

The rearrangement uses TRBV7-2 and TRBJ1-1, with TRBD1 matching 7 bases. This CDR3 region has 17 residues. V shed 6 bases and J 0 bases; nucleotides not matched to a gene: 13. Germline CDR1 and CDR2: SGHTA and FQGNSA. The CDR3 DNA is TGTGCCAGCAGTATCCGCGACAGGGCGTTTGTGAACACTGAAGCTTTCTTT. This sequence encodes CASSIRDRAFVNTEAFF. Complete variable domain (other parts from reference TRBV7-2 and TRBJ1-1): GAGVSQSPSNKVTEKGKDVELRCDPISGHTALYWYRQSLGQGLEFLIYFQGNSAPDKSGLPSDRFSAERTGGSVSTLTIQRTQQEDSAVYLCASSIRDRAFVNTEAFFGQGTRLTVV.

The V gene is TRBV3-1 (or the pseudogene TRBV3-2), the J gene TRBJ2-3; TRBD2 is a possible D gene (5 bases). Germline V gives CDR1 LGHDT, CDR2 YNNKEL (reference sequence). The CDR3 is 11 residues long. The V end lost 9 bases, the J end lost 7 bases, and 11 bases lay between the germline ends. The chain's CDR3 is CASRLANTQYF. CDR3 coding DNA: TGTGCCAGTCGTCTAGCAAATACGCAGTATTTT.

This clone came up a few times. The chain links TRBV6-4 to TRBJ2-3, with no clear D. The V end lost 3 bases, the J end lost 6 bases, and 10 bases lay between the germline ends. The CDR3 is 13 residues long. The germline V gene encodes CDR1 MRHNA and CDR2 SNTAGT. This chain's CDR3 is CASSEGPADTQYF. The CDR3 nucleotides are TGTGCCAGCAGTGAGGGCCCTGCGGATACGCAGTATTTT.

Only a few counts were recorded for this clone. The chain couples TRBV5-6 to TRBJ1-5, with D maybe TRBD1 (5 bases). CDR3 length: 17 residues. V gave up 2 bases and J gave up 4 bases, with 19 bases separating them. CDR1 and CDR2 from the germline V gene are SGHDT and YYEEEE. The CDR3 is CASSLNPGLRKNQPQHF. CDR3 DNA: TGTGCCAGCAGCTTAAATCCGGGACTCAGGAAAAATCAGCCCCAGCATTTT. The variable domain in full, with the rest retrieved from reference TRBV5-6 and TRBJ1-5, is DAGVTQSPTHLIKTRGQQVTLRCSPKSGHDTVSWYQQALGQGPQFIFQYYEEEERQRGNFPDRFSGHQFPNYSSELNVNALLLGDSALYLCASSLNPGLRKNQPQHFGDGTRLSIL.

This clone was counted only a few times. V and J are TRBV10-3 and TRBJ1-2; TRBD1 matches at 9 bases. CDR3 length: 14 amino acids. From germline, CDR1 is ENHRY and CDR2 SYGVKD. Trimming took 11 bases from V and 1 from J; bases not matched to a gene: 8. This chain's CDR3 is CAVNRDRDNYGYTF. In DNA form, the CDR3 reads TGTGCCGTTAACCGGGACAGGGATAACTATGGCTACACCTTC.

CDR3 in DNA: TGTGCCAGCATGCTACCACTCTACACCTTC. Translation: CASMLPLYTF. The chain combines TRBV5-6 with TRBJ1-2; D is unresolved. Germline V CDR1 and CDR2: SGHDT, YYEEEE. CDR3 length: 10 amino acids. Trimming removed 6 bases at V and 10 bases at J, with 10 bases between. Filled out from reference TRBV5-6 and TRBJ1-2, the complete variable domain reads DAGVTQSPTHLIKTRGQQVTLRCSPKSGHDTVSWYQQALGQGPQFIFQYYEEEERQRGNFPDRFSGHQFPNYSSELNVNALLLGDSALYLCASMLPLYTFGSGTRLTVV.

The V and J genes are TRBV27 and TRBJ1-4; a weak D match, TRBD1 (6 bases). The CDR3 spans 15 residues. Trimming pared 3 bases from V and 4 bases from J, leaving 12 bases between. The germline V gene has CDR1 MNHEY and CDR2 SMNVEV (reference sequence). CDR3 amino acids: CASSFGSGVNEKLFF. The CDR3 DNA reads as TGTGCCAGCAGTTTTGGGTCAGGGGTTAATGAAAAACTGTTTTTT. The whole variable domain, remainder taken from reference TRBV27 and TRBJ1-4, is EAQVTQNPRYLITVTGKKLTVTCSQNMNHEYMSWYRQDPGLGLRQIYYSMNVEVTDKGDVPEGYKVSRKEKRNFPLILESPSPNQTSLYFCASSFGSGVNEKLFFGSGTQLSVL.

The V call is TRBV6-1, the J call TRBJ2-7; 7 nucleotides match TRBD1. The trim removed 3 bases at V and 2 bases at J, leaving 7 bases unmatched. The germline gives CDR1 MNHNS, CDR2 SASEGT. The CDR3 loop spans 15 amino acids. CDR3 in amino acids: CASSDLRDSPYEQYF. Written as DNA, the CDR3 is TGTGCCAGCAGTGACCTCCGGGACAGCCCCTACGAGCAGTACTTC.

The chain has TRBV5-1 and TRBJ2-6, with D possibly TRBD1 on 6 matching bases. This CDR3 contains 14 residues. Germline V lookup: CDR1 SGHRS, CDR2 YFSETQ. V gave up 4 bases and J gave up 10 bases, with 15 bases separating them. As DNA, the CDR3 is TGCGCCAGCAGCAACGCCGGGACAACTAACGTCCTGACTTTC. Its protein is CASSNAGTTNVLTF.

The chain employs TRBV4-2 and TRBJ2-7, with 11 positions matching TRBD1. Germline loops: CDR1 LGHNA, CDR2 YNFKEQ. V was clipped by 4 bases and J by 0 bases; unmatched bases: 5. This CDR3 contains 16 residues. In DNA, the CDR3 is TGTGCCAGCAGCCGAGGAGGGACAGGGGGCTCCTACGAGCAGTACTTC. Translating gives CASSRGGTGGSYEQYF.

This clone has only a few counts. V and J are TRBV3-1 (or the pseudogene TRBV3-2) and TRBJ1-2; D not certain. Germline V lookup: CDR1 LGHDT, CDR2 YNNKEL (reference sequence). The CDR3 has 14 amino acids. Trimming pared 1 base from V and 9 bases from J, leaving 15 bases between. CDR3 loop: CASSQVGLLGSYTF. In DNA, the CDR3 is TGTGCCAGCAGCCAAGTGGGCCTCCTTGGCAGCTACACCTTC.

The CDR3 bases are TGTGCCAGCAGCCAAGACGGGATCTCCTACGAGCAGTACTTC. Residues: CASSQDGISYEQYF. The chain links TRBV3-1 (or the pseudogene TRBV3-2) to TRBJ2-7; tentatively, D is TRBD2 (5 bases). V was cut by 0 bases and J by 0 bases, with 6 bases left in between. The CDR3 is made up of 14 amino acids. The germline V gene encodes CDR1 LGHDT and CDR2 YNNKEL (reference sequence).

The rearrangement uses TRBV5-1 and TRBJ1-4, with 7 bases matching TRBD1. The CDR3 extends over 14 amino acids. Trimming removed 5 bases from V and 7 bases from J; junction bases left unmatched: 8. From germline, CDR1 is SGHRS and CDR2 YFSETQ. DNA of the CDR3: TGCGCCAGCAGTCAAGGCAGGGGGAGTGAAAAACTGTTTTTT. Translated: CASSQGRGSEKLFF.

The gene calls are TRBV3-1 (or the pseudogene TRBV3-2) and TRBJ1-2; TRBD1 matches at 10 bases. This CDR3 has 17 amino acids. The V and J ends lost 4 bases and 4 bases, in that order; junction bases with no gene match: 12. Germline V CDR1 and CDR2: LGHDT, YNNKEL (reference sequence). The CDR3 coding sequence is TGTGCCAGCAGCCCCGGACAGGGGGGCCTTGGTGGCTATGGCTACACCTTC. This translates into CASSPGQGGLGGYGYTF.

The rearrangement joins TRBV2 to TRBJ2-2; unclear D gene. Germline V gene data show CDR1 as SNHLY and CDR2 as FYNNEI. CDR3 size: 14 residues. The ends were cut back, 5 bases at V and 2 bases at J, with 9 bases in the middle. In DNA form, the CDR3 reads TGTGCCAGCAGTCAACCCCTAAACACCGGGGAGCTGTTTTTT. Protein sequence: CASSQPLNTGELFF.

This chain links TRBV3-1 (or the pseudogene TRBV3-2) with TRBJ2-1, with TRBD1 matching over 8 bases. This CDR3 has 11 amino acids. The J segment lost 15 bases and the V segment lost 3 bases, leaving 4 bases of the junction unmatched. CDR1 and CDR2 from the germline V gene are LGHDT and YNNKEL (reference sequence). This chain's CDR3 is CASSHTGGTFF. The CDR3 bases are TGTGCCAGCAGCCACACAGGGGGGACGTTCTTC.

This chain joins TRBV4-1 and TRBJ2-7, with TRBD1 identical over 7 bases. Losses at the gene ends were 0 bases for V and 0 bases for J; bases not matched to a gene: 5. The CDR3 totals 16 residues. Germline V gives CDR1 MGHRA, CDR2 YSYEKL. The chain's CDR3 is CASSQDGTEGSYEQYF. CDR3 nucleotides: TGCGCCAGCAGCCAAGACGGGACAGAAGGCTCCTACGAGCAGTACTTC.

J is TRBJ2-1 and V is TRBV27; D possibly corresponds to TRBD1 (5 bases). The CDR3 has 16 residues. Germline lookup yields CDR1 MNHEY and CDR2 SMNVEV (reference sequence). V was shortened by 5 bases and J by 0 bases, with 14 bases between the two germline ends. In nucleotides, the CDR3 is TGTGCCAGCAGTATCCAGGGTTTCAGCTCCTACAATGAGCAGTTCTTC. The encoded protein is CASSIQGFSSYNEQFF.

V gene TRBV9 combines with J gene TRBJ1-2, with TRBD1 as a possible D gene (6 bases). Trimming left V 8 bases short and J 4 bases short, with 21 bases between. The CDR3 sequence is 15 residues long. The V gene's germline CDR1 is SGDLS and CDR2 YYNGEE. This CDR3 reads CASKDSVKPSYGYTF. The DNA for the CDR3 is TGTGCCAGTAAGGACAGCGTCAAACCTTCCTATGGCTACACCTTC.

This clone has a handful of counts. This chain joins TRBV2 and TRBJ2-5; 7 nucleotides match TRBD2. CDR1 is SNHLY, CDR2 FYNNEI, per germline. CDR3 size: 16 residues. Unmatched junction bases numbered 13, after V lost 7 bases and J lost 2 bases. This chain's CDR3 is CASNPAESSGQETQYF. In DNA, the CDR3 is TGTGCCAGCAACCCCGCCGAGTCTAGCGGACAAGAGACCCAGTACTTC.

This clone has just a few counts. J is TRBJ2-1 and V is TRBV27; D is possibly TRBD1 (5 bases). Looked up from germline, CDR1 is MNHEY and CDR2 is SMNVEV (reference sequence). This CDR3 is 13 amino acids long. V was clipped by 4 bases and J by 6 bases, with 10 bases between them. The CDR3 DNA sequence: TGTGCCAGCAGTTCAGGGTCAGTCAATGAGCAGTTCTTC. This sequence encodes CASSSGSVNEQFF.

Remarks on this clone: The junction departs from germline at one end; a sequencing error may be responsible. The chain recombines TRBV7-7 with TRBJ2-7; TRBD2 might be the D (6 bases). This CDR3 is built from 13 residues. CDR1 is SSHAT and CDR2 is FNYEAQ in the germline V gene (reference sequence). Written as DNA, the CDR3 is TGTGCTAGCAGCTTAGGTCCGGGAGCAGAGCAGTACTTC. Translated, it gives CASSLGPGAEQYF.

This clone was recorded a few times. V gene TRBV5-1 combines with J gene TRBJ1-1; D remains unclear. V lost 0 bases to trimming and J lost 4 bases, with 7 bases between them. CDR3 length: 13 amino acids. Germline loops: CDR1 SGHRS, CDR2 YFSETQ. CDR3 amino acids: CASSLELFTEAFF. CDR3 nucleotides: TGCGCCAGCAGCTTGGAACTGTTCACTGAAGCTTTCTTT.

The chain recombines TRBV29-1 with TRBJ2-3, with 12 bases fitting TRBD2. The germline V gene encodes CDR1 SQVTM and CDR2 ANQGSEA. The V and J ends lost 1 base and 6 bases, in that order; junction bases with no gene match: 11. This CDR3 region has 17 residues. The CDR3 bases are TGCAGCGTTGAAGGGAGGACTAGCGGGGCCACCTTGGATACGCAGTATTTT. Its translation: CSVEGRTSGATLDTQYF.

The rearrangement links TRBV25-1 to TRBJ1-1, with D unresolved. V was trimmed by 6 bases and J by 2 bases, leaving 13 bases between them. CDR1 is MGHDK, CDR2 SYGVNS, per germline. This CDR3 has 14 amino acids. The CDR3 loop reads CASSENIANTEAFF. The CDR3 coding sequence is TGTGCCAGCAGCGAGAATATCGCTAACACTGAAGCTTTCTTT. The full variable domain, completed using reference TRBV25-1 and TRBJ1-1, is EADIYQTPRYLVIGTGKKITLECSQTMGHDKMYWYQQDPGMELHLIHYSYGVNSTEKGDLSSESTVSRIRTEHFPLTLESARPSHTSQYLCASSENIANTEAFFGQGTRLTVV.